This TCR beta chain was documented in a study of early stage breast cancer tumors. Study-wide results and limits: Most shared enriched TCRB sequences were commonly generated ones.

Sequenced by immunoSEQ multiplex PCR; TCRdb stores in-frame clones only, minus some. This table holds about 48,000 clones, around 83% found once. In germline, CDR1 is SNHLY, CDR2 FYNNEI. Trimming stripped 4 bases from V and 2 bases from J, with 11 bases between. The CDR3 spans 14 residues. In its sample, this clone was seen once. The antigen is unknown. The J gene is TRBJ2-5, the V gene TRBV2; TRBD1 is a possible D gene (5 bases). This sequence originates from a person in their fifties with breast cancer. Sequencing input: blood. The DNA for the CDR3 is TGTGCCAGCAGTGGACAGACATTTCAAGAGACCCAGTACTTC. Residues: CASSGQTFQETQYF.